Below, one TCR beta chain is given with its context. No antigen is known for it. These data are taken from a study of cytomegalovirus exposure and HLA in healthy donors. General study results and limits: Per a later analysis, roughly 17,000 TCR beta sequences showed association with HLA alleles at 0.05 false discovery rate.

CDR3 length: 14 residues. J gave up 3 bases and V 4 bases, and 4 bases lay outside the gene matches. Germline V lookup: CDR1 LNHNV, CDR2 YYDKDF (reference sequence). PCR amplification relied on 60 Vbeta primers (plus 13 Jbeta primers). How the authors handled the data: Unique TCR beta chains numbered 60 million to 100 million in a later analysis, with roughly 10 million shared. The method was immunoSEQ multiplex PCR; TCRdb's version includes in-frame clones alone and lacks a portion of them. V and J calls and clone size are those listed in that table; D and trimming were worked out from the DNA. The table includes some 190,000 clones, approximately 86% detected once.

Sequencing input: PBMCs. This receptor was identified in a woman aged 18-29 years in good health and CMV-seronegative. V usage is TRBV15 and J usage is TRBJ2-3; TRBD1 aligns across 7 bases. CDR3 in amino acids: CATSTHRGTDTQYF. CDR3 DNA sequence: TGTGCCACCAGCACGCACAGGGGAACAGATACGCAGTATTTT. Based on the CDR3 plus reference TRBV15 and TRBJ2-3, the full variable domain is DAMVIQNPRYQVTQFGKPVTLSCSQTLNHNVMYWYQQKSSQAPKLLFHYYDKDFNNEADTPDNFQSRRPNTSFCFLDIRSPGLGDTAMYLCATSTHRGTDTQYFGPGTRLTVL.